What follows is one T cell receptor (beta chain) and its context. This clone was counted a single time. Its target antigen remains unknown. Per-nucleotide qualities are absent, and no much larger clonotype sits a single base away. At the junction V is shortened by 1 base and J by 8 bases, with 8 bases in between. Including the terminal cysteine and phenylalanine, the CDR3 comprises 12 residues. The only DNA kept is the CDR3, 36 bases in frame from the first base. The data originate from a study of blood T cell repertoires in COVID-19 (dated by TCRdb to 2018 to 2021). For the wider study: The collaborator samples originated in the United States, Italy and Spain and spanned the acute and convalescent phases of COVID-19. The prospective study material was composed of cDNA or gDNA derived from T cells, B-cell-depleted T cells, or PBMCs. The dataset comprised deeply sampled blood TCRbeta repertoires from subjects exposed to, actively infected with, or recovered from COVID-19. The repertoires were made available in a free public database intended to serve as a resource for research on the immune response to SARS-CoV-2. Samples were obtained from the ongoing ImmuneRACE study (first 160 participants) and from over 1,000 subjects provided by 6 global collaborators. The sample metadata nearly always contained a de-identified subject ID, COVID-19 status, age in years and sex. Where available, HLA class I and class II types were obtained from metadata supplied by the sample provider rather than from assay-based typing. The research as a whole found: The quantity of clinical and demographic metadata differed by source and by participant and was supplied without curation.

TCRbeta CDR3 regions were amplified from genomic DNA using the immunoSEQ Assay, a bias-controlled multiplex PCR. In the original analysis: Within the assay, amplification of reference gene primers was used to estimate how many nucleated cells each sample contained. To quantify the absolute abundance of each unique TCRbeta CDR3 rearrangement, sequence reads were collapsed and filtered. Productive Simpson clonality was computed per sample as the square root of Simpson's diversity index over productive rearrangements. TCRdb retrieved this table from immuneACCESS and kept in-frame rearrangements only. Not all clones are present; in checked studies, unresolved V genes account for under half, and no reason is known for the remainder. The DNA gave D and trimming, while V, J and clone size come from that table. Present in this sample are 200,000 to 250,000 clones, approximately 90% of which were seen just once. Of the sample, 10% to 13% falls within the top ten clones.

In the prospective study, participants were about 18 to 90 years old, resided in approximately 25 geographic areas of the United States, and were enrolled through a virtual design. To assign participants to cohorts, the prospective study relied on clinical history that participants themselves reported in a screening survey and a study questionnaire. Mobile phlebotomists in the prospective study collected whole blood, serum and a nasopharyngeal or oropharyngeal swab from every participant. Prospective study participants could optionally give additional blood draws and questionnaires over an approximately two-month period. Before DNA extraction, blood samples from the prospective study were shipped at room temperature or frozen.

The V gene is TRBV12-3 or TRBV12-4 and the J gene is TRBJ1-2; no D gene is confidently identified. This clonotype originated in a man between 18 and 35 years old with acute COVID-19. The source material was PBMCs or T cells enriched from blood (not recorded which). The nucleotide sequence reads as follows: TGTGCCAGCAGTTTAGGGGGAGAAGGCTACACCTTC. It translates as CASSLGGEGYTF.